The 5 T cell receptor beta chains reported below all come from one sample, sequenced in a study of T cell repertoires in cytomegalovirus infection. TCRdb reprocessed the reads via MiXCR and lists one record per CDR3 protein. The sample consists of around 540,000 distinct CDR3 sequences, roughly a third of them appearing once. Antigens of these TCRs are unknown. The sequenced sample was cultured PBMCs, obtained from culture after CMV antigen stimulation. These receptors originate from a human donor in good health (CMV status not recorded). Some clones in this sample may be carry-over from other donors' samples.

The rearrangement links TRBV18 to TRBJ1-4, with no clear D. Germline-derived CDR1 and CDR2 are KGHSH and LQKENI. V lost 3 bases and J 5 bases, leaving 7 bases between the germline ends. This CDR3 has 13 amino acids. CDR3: CASSPGENEKLFF. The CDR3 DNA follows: TGTGCCAGCTCACCGGGAGAGAATGAAAAACTGTTTTTT.

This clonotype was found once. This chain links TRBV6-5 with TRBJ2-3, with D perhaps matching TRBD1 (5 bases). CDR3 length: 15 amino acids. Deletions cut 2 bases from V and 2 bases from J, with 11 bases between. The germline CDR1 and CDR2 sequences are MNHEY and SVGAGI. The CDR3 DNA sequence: TGTGCCAGCAGTTACGGGGCAGGAAACACAGATACGCAGTATTTT. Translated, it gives CASSYGAGNTDTQYF.

The CDR3 loop reads CASSLEPGQASGNTIYF. The CDR3 nucleotides read TGTGCCAGCAGCTTAGAGCCCGGACAAGCCTCTGGAAACACCATATATTTT. The chain carries TRBV7-2 and TRBJ1-3, with D possibly TRBD1 on 5 matching bases. The CDR3 length is 17 residues. Germline assignment: CDR1 SGHTA and CDR2 FQGNSA. Trimming took 1 base from V and 0 from J, leaving 13 bases between them. Looking up the rest from reference TRBV7-2 and TRBJ1-3 gives the full variable domain: GAGVSQSPSNKVTEKGKDVELRCDPISGHTALYWYRQSLGQGLEFLIYFQGNSAPDKSGLPSDRFSAERTGGSVSTLTIQRTQQEDSAVYLCASSLEPGQASGNTIYFGEGSWLTVV.

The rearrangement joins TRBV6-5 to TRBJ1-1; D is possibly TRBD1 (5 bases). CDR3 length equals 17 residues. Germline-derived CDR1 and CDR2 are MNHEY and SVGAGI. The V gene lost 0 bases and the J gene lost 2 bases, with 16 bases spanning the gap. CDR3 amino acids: CASSYSRRTGVNTEAFF. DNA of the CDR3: TGTGCCAGCAGTTACTCAAGGCGGACGGGGGTTAACACTGAAGCTTTCTTT.

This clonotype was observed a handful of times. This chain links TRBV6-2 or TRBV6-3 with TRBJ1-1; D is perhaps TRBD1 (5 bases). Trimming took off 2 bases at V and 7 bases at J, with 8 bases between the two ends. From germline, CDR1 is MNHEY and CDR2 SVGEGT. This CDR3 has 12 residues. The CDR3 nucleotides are TGTGCCAGCAGTTACGGGGCGGTTGAAGCTTTCTTT. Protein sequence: CASSYGAVEAFF.